A selection of T cell receptor beta chains follows, all from one sample in a study of beta chain features in type 1 diabetes. Using immunoSEQ multiplex PCR, the repertoire was profiled, and TCRdb retains in-frame clones only, with some absent. The sample has 400,000 to 550,000 clones; roughly 10% are singletons. The sample comprised naive CD4+ T cells from blood. These receptors were obtained from a woman between 18 and 29 years old in good health. Each CDR3 is given with its conserved first and last residue. The order of the fields is J gene, clone size, V gene, D gene, CDR3 protein, CDR3 DNA. The D gene is left open where the match is weak. Some rows have no size entry. The others give once, few or many, or a class for an expanded clone.

>TRBJ2-7|NA|TRBV19|TRBD1
CASSTTGRGYEQYF
TGTGCCAGTAGTACGACAGGGAGAGGCTACGAGCAGTACTTC
>TRBJ2-5|NA|TRBV6-5|NA
CASSPRVGETQYF
TGTGCCAGCAGCCCCAGGGTCGGGGAGACCCAGTACTTC
>TRBJ1-4|few|TRBV7-8|NA
CASSVTPGATNEKLFF
TGTGCCAGCAGCGTTACTCCGGGAGCAACTAATGAAAAACTGTTTTTT
>TRBJ1-1|few|TRBV7-2|NA
CASSHSGQPSNTEAFF
TGTGCCAGCAGCCATTCCGGACAGCCATCGAACACTGAAGCTTTCTTT
>TRBJ2-5|NA|TRBV11-3|NA
CASSQSDWQETQYF
TGTGCCAGCAGCCAATCGGACTGGCAAGAGACCCAGTACTTC
>TRBJ1-2|few|TRBV6-5|NA
CASSSALFLLGYGYTF
TGTGCCAGCAGTTCCGCTCTCTTCTTACTAGGCTATGGCTACACCTTC
>TRBJ1-4|NA|TRBV5-4|NA
CASSSGTVDEKLFF
TGTGCCAGCAGCTCCGGGACGGTGGATGAAAAACTGTTTTTT
>TRBJ1-1|NA|TRBV7-9|TRBD1
CASSFGQGWEAFF
TGTGCCAGCAGCTTTGGACAGGGCTGGGAAGCTTTCTTT
>TRBJ2-3|few|TRBV19|TRBD1
CASGSRGQRQYF
TGTGCCAGTGGGTCCCGGGGACAGAGGCAGTATTTT
>TRBJ2-3|NA|TRBV6-5|NA
CASSYSRVKDTQYF
TGTGCCAGCAGTTACTCCAGGGTCAAGGATACGCAGTATTTT
>TRBJ2-1|NA|TRBV5-1|NA
CASQQGRVNEQFF
TGCGCCAGCCAACAGGGTAGGGTCAATGAGCAGTTCTTC
>TRBJ2-4|many|TRBV23-1|TRBD2
CASSQQAGLPIAKNIQYF
TGCGCCAGCAGTCAACAGGCGGGACTACCAATAGCCAAAAACATTCAGTACTTC
>TRBJ1-4|NA|TRBV30|NA
CAWSPTNEKLFF
TGTGCCTGGAGCCCAACTAATGAAAAACTGTTTTTT
>TRBJ1-6|NA|TRBV28|NA
CASSIVDSPLHF
TGTGCCAGCAGTATTGTGGATTCACCCCTCCACTTT
>TRBJ2-7|few|TRBV28|TRBD2
CASSFGSGPYEQYF
TGTGCCAGCAGTTTTGGTAGCGGGCCGTACGAGCAGTACTTC
>TRBJ1-2|NA|TRBV29-1|TRBD1
CSVGTTGNYGYTF
TGCAGCGTCGGGACGACAGGGAACTATGGCTACACCTTC
>TRBJ2-1|few|TRBV7-9|NA
CASQGGAYNEQFF
TGTGCCAGCCAAGGTGGGGCCTACAATGAGCAGTTCTTC
>TRBJ2-2|NA|TRBV10-3|NA
CAISESVGELFF
TGTGCCATCAGTGAGTCTGTCGGGGAGCTGTTTTTT
>TRBJ2-5|few|TRBV5-1|NA
CASSATDRSRETQYF
TGCGCCAGCAGCGCAACTGACAGGTCCAGGGAGACCCAGTACTTC
>TRBJ1-5|NA|TRBV10-3|TRBD1
CAISDPRQGLGPQHF
TGTGCCATCAGTGACCCACGACAGGGCCTAGGGCCCCAGCATTTT
>TRBJ2-6|NA|TRBV6-5|NA
CASSLSLGANVLTF
TGTGCCAGCAGCTTATCCCTCGGGGCCAACGTCCTGACTTTC
>TRBJ2-1|NA|TRBV15|NA
CATSRVQGINEQFF
TGTGCCACCAGCAGAGTGCAGGGGATCAATGAGCAGTTCTTC
>TRBJ2-3|few|TRBV7-9|TRBD1
CACYRGRTDTQYF
TGTGCCTGCTATAGGGGGCGCACAGATACGCAGTATTTT
>TRBJ2-6|NA|TRBV27|NA
CASSSQNVGVLTF
TGTGCCAGCAGTTCCCAGAATGTGGGCGTCCTGACTTTC
>TRBJ2-6|few|TRBV5-1|NA
CASSSFPGAGANVLTF
TGCGCCAGCAGCTCTTTCCCTGGGGCTGGGGCCAACGTCCTGACTTTC
>TRBJ2-6|few|TRBV7-3|NA
CASSRFGSSGANVLTF
TGTGCCAGCAGTAGATTCGGCAGCTCTGGGGCCAACGTCCTGACTTTC
>TRBJ2-3|few|TRBV5-1|NA
CASNAGATSTDTQYF
TGCGCCAGCAACGCGGGGGCCACTAGCACAGATACGCAGTATTTT
>TRBJ2-7|NA|TRBV30|TRBD1
CAWRHRDREAGEQYF
TGTGCCTGGAGGCACCGGGACAGGGAGGCCGGCGAGCAGTACTTC
>TRBJ2-5|few|TRBV7-9|NA
CASSLRQQQETQYF
TGTGCCAGCAGCCTCCGACAGCAGCAAGAGACCCAGTACTTC
>TRBJ1-3|NA|TRBV7-9|NA
CASSLNGKSGGNTIYF
TGTGCCAGCAGCTTAAACGGGAAGTCAGGAGGAAACACCATATATTTT
>TRBJ2-3|few|TRBV7-2|NA
CASSVGGRTDTQYF
TGTGCCAGCAGTGTGGGTGGACGCACAGATACGCAGTATTTT
>TRBJ2-2|few|TRBV4-1|TRBD1
CASSQGFETGYTGELFF
TGCGCCAGCAGCCAAGGGTTCGAGACAGGGTACACCGGGGAGCTGTTTTTT
>TRBJ2-3|few|TRBV6-1|NA
CASRARGPRTDTQYF
TGTGCCAGCAGAGCCCGGGGGCCCAGGACAGATACGCAGTATTTT
>TRBJ2-7|few|TRBV11-2|TRBD2
CASRFPGTSGYEQYF
TGTGCCAGCAGATTTCCCGGGACTAGCGGCTACGAGCAGTACTTC
>TRBJ2-5|NA|TRBV18|NA
CASSPLREETQYF
TGTGCCAGCTCACCATTGCGGGAAGAGACCCAGTACTTC
>TRBJ2-3|NA|TRBV9|TRBD1
CASSAKQGAADTQYF
TGTGCCAGCAGCGCAAAACAGGGGGCAGCCGATACGCAGTATTTT
>TRBJ2-5|NA|TRBV19|NA
CASMGTRGETQYF
TGTGCCAGTATGGGGACTCGAGGGGAGACCCAGTACTTC
>TRBJ1-2|few|TRBV4-2|TRBD1
CASSQARQGANGYTF
TGTGCCAGCAGCCAAGCCAGACAGGGGGCGAATGGCTACACCTTC
>TRBJ2-3|few|TRBV7-9|NA
CASSLYGAQYF
TGTGCCAGCAGCTTATACGGCGCGCAGTATTTT
>TRBJ2-3|few|TRBV7-9|NA
CASSSQGSDTQYF
TGTGCCAGCAGCTCCCAGGGCTCAGATACGCAGTATTTT
>TRBJ2-3|NA|TRBV4-1|NA
CASSQDRGGTQYF
TGCGCCAGCAGCCAAGACCGAGGGGGTACGCAGTATTTT
>TRBJ2-7|NA|TRBV18|TRBD2
CASSPQMYGNSGVLYEQYF
TGTGCCAGCTCACCACAAATGTACGGGAATAGCGGGGTACTGTACGAGCAGTACTTC
>TRBJ2-3|few|TRBV4-3|NA
CASSQAATSDTQYF
TGCGCCAGCAGCCAAGCTGCCACCTCAGATACGCAGTATTTT